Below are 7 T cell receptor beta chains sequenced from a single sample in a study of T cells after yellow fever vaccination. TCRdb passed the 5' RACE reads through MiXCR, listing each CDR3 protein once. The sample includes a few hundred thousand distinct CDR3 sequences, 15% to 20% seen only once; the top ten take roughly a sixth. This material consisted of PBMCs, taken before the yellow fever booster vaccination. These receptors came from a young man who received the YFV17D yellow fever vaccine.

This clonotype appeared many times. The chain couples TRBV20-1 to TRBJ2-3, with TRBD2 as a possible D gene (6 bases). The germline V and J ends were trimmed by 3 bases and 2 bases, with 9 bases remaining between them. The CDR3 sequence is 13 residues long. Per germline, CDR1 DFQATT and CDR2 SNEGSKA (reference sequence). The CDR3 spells CSARGGLTDTQYF. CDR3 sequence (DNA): TGCAGTGCTAGGGGGGGTCTCACAGATACGCAGTATTTT.

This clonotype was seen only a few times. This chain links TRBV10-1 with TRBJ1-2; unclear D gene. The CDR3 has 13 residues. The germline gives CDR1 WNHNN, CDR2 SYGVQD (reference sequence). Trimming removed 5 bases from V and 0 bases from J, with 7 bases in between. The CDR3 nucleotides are TGCGCCAGCAGTAACGGCCCTAACTATGGCTACACCTTC. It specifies CASSNGPNYGYTF.

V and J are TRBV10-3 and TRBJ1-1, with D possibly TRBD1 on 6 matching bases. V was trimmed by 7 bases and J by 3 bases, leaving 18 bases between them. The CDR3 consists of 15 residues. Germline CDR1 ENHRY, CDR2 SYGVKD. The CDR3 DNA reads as TGTGCCATCACCCGAGGGGGATTCGGCTACACTGAAGCTTTCTTT. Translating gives CAITRGGFGYTEAFF.

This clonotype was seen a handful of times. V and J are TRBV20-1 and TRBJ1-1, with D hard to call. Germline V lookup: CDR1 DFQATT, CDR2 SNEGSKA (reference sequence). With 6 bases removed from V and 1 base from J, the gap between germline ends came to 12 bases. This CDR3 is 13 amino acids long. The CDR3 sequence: CSAQTDGNTEAFF. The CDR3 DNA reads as TGCAGTGCCCAAACCGACGGGAACACTGAAGCTTTCTTT.

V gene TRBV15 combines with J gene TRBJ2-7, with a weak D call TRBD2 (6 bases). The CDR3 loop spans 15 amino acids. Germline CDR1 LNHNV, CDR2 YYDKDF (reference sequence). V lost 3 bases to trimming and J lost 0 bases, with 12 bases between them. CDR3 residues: CATSRLAGNSYEQYF. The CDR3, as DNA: TGTGCCACCAGCAGGCTGGCGGGAAACTCCTACGAGCAGTACTTC.

Here the CDR3 DNA reads TGTGCCAGCATCCTGGGACAGGGGACAGATACGCAGTATTTT. Translating it yields CASILGQGTDTQYF. The chain is built from TRBV28 and TRBJ2-3; TRBD1 matches 10 bases. This CDR3 spans 14 amino acids. The trim removed 7 bases at V and 3 bases at J, leaving 4 bases unmatched. Per germline, CDR1 MDHEN and CDR2 SYDVKM.

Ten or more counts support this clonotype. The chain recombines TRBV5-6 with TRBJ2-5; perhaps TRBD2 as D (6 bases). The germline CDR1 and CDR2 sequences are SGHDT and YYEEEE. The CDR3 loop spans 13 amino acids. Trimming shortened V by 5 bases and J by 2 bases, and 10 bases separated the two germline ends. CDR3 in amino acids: CASSFGSQETQYF. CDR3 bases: TGTGCCAGCAGTTTCGGGAGTCAAGAGACCCAGTACTTC.